The 21 T cell receptor beta chains given below trace back to one sample, sequenced in a study of shared clonotypes between healthy human individuals. Some clones are missing from TCRdb's copy, which holds only in-frame ones; the method was immunoSEQ multiplex PCR. The sample yields about 2.4 million clones, 93% seen once. The source material was naive CD4+ T cells from PBMCs. Subset defined: CD45RA+ positively selected. The origin of the receptors is a man aged 18 to 29 in good health. Some clones in this sample may be carry-over from other donors' samples.

The J gene is TRBJ2-7, the V gene TRBV27; possible D gene TRBD1, 6 bases. V shed 8 bases and J shed 1 base, with 15 bases lying between them. Germline V gene data show CDR1 as MNHEY and CDR2 as SMNVEV (reference sequence). This CDR3 has 14 amino acids. For the CDR3, the DNA is TGTGCCAGCGCCCCAGGGGTTGGGTCCTACGAGCAGTACTTC. It specifies CASAPGVGSYEQYF.

This chain links TRBV5-1 with TRBJ2-7, with TRBD1 as a possible D gene (6 bases). The V and J ends lost 4 bases and 3 bases respectively, with 20 bases between them. This CDR3 spans 16 amino acids. Per germline, CDR1 SGHRS and CDR2 YFSETQ. The CDR3 protein is CASSPYPQGKDYEQYF. Written as DNA, the CDR3 is TGCGCCAGCAGCCCCTACCCGCAGGGGAAGGACTACGAGCAGTACTTC.

The sample holds one count of this clone. This chain connects TRBV6-6 to TRBJ1-4; a weak D match, TRBD1 (5 bases). This CDR3 is built from 13 residues. The ends were cut back, 7 bases at V and 8 bases at J, with 14 bases in the middle. CDR1 is MNHNY and CDR2 is SVGAGI in the germline V gene (reference sequence). Here the CDR3 DNA reads TGTGCCAGCATCAGGGCGTATGGGGAAAAACTGTTTTTT. Translated, it gives CASIRAYGEKLFF.

The chain links TRBV19 to TRBJ1-2; D perhaps matches TRBD1 (6 bases). The CDR3 totals 14 residues. Germline-derived CDR1 and CDR2 are LNHDA and SQIVND (reference sequence). The CDR3 sequence: CATAWGGLTGGYTF. The CDR3 DNA reads as TGTGCGACTGCATGGGGGGGTCTGACAGGTGGCTACACCTTC.

The chain recombines TRBV6-1 with TRBJ2-5; TRBD2 agrees at 8 bases. After removal of 2 bases from V and 5 bases from J, the junction contained 10 bases not matched to a gene. The germline gives CDR1 MNHNS, CDR2 SASEGT. The CDR3 is 16 amino acids. The DNA for the CDR3 is TGTGCCAGCAGTGAACCTCCGGGACCGGGGGGGGAGACCCAGTACTTC. Protein sequence: CASSEPPGPGGETQYF.

The chain couples TRBV11-3 to TRBJ1-2, with TRBD1 as a possible D gene (5 bases). Trimming shortened V by 2 bases and J by 4 bases, and 29 bases separated the two germline ends. The CDR3 has 20 amino acids. The germline V gene has CDR1 SGHNT and CDR2 YENEEA. The CDR3 loop is CASSLQWRGLPKAPSYGYTF. DNA of the CDR3: TGTGCCAGCAGCTTACAGTGGAGGGGCCTTCCAAAGGCTCCTAGCTATGGCTACACCTTC.

The chain uses TRBV6-6 and TRBJ2-7; D may correspond to TRBD1 or TRBD2 (5 bases each). The CDR3 covers 14 residues. V lost 6 bases and J 0 bases, leaving 12 bases between the germline ends. The germline CDR1 and CDR2 sequences are MNHNY and SVGAGI (reference sequence). DNA for the CDR3: TGTGCCAGCAGCCGGGACGGCAGCTCCTACGAGCAGTACTTC. Its protein is CASSRDGSSYEQYF.

V gene TRBV9 combines with J gene TRBJ2-1; the match to TRBD2 covers 15 bases. Trimming removed 4 bases from V and 8 bases from J; junction bases left unmatched: 7. Germline CDR1 reads SGDLS; CDR2 reads YYNGEE. The CDR3 runs to 16 residues. The CDR3 bases are TGTGCCAGCAGCCACCAAGGACTAGCGGGAGGGGATGAGCAGTTCTTC. This encodes CASSHQGLAGGDEQFF.

This chain links TRBV4-1 with TRBJ1-1, with 7 bases that match TRBD1. Trimming took 1 base from V and 4 from J; bases not matched to a gene: 6. Germline V gene data show CDR1 as MGHRA and CDR2 as YSYEKL. The CDR3 spans 15 residues. In DNA form, the CDR3 reads TGCGCCAGCAGCCAAGTAAGACAGGGTCTCACTGAAGCTTTCTTT. Protein product: CASSQVRQGLTEAFF.

CDR3 nucleotides: TGTGCCAGCAGCTCGACGGGACAGGGGGAGACCCAGTACTTC. This gives the protein CASSSTGQGETQYF. This chain joins TRBV11-3 and TRBJ2-5; 10 bases agree with TRBD1. The CDR3 length is 14 residues. Germline values: CDR1 SGHNT, CDR2 YENEEA. Trimming took 4 bases from V and 5 from J; bases not matched to a gene: 4.

The V and J genes are TRBV28 and TRBJ1-5; maybe TRBD1 (5 bases). V was clipped by 3 bases and J by 0 bases, with 30 bases between them. CDR1 is MDHEN, CDR2 SYDVKM, per germline. The CDR3 sequence is 22 residues long. CDR3 protein: CASSFRLKLGPGRYSSNQPQHF. CDR3 coding DNA: TGTGCCAGCAGTTTTAGGCTCAAATTGGGGCCCGGACGGTATAGTAGCAATCAGCCCCAGCATTTT.

This chain connects TRBV19 to TRBJ2-7, with 8 nucleotides matching TRBD1. The CDR3 is 16 amino acids. Trimming at V came to 5 bases and at J to 2 bases, leaving 11 bases not matched to a gene. Germline lookup yields CDR1 LNHDA and CDR2 SQIVND (reference sequence). CDR3: CASSSRPGTGAYEQYF. CDR3 bases: TGTGCCAGTAGTTCCCGCCCCGGGACAGGAGCCTACGAGCAGTACTTC.

V gene TRBV4-3 combines with J gene TRBJ1-4; D remains unclear. This CDR3 is built from 16 residues. V lost 4 bases to trimming and J lost 0 bases, with 12 bases between them. Germline V gene lookup returns CDR1 LGHNA and CDR2 YSLEER. The CDR3 is CASSLTSPSTNEKLFF. CDR3 DNA: TGCGCCAGCAGCCTGACGTCACCGTCAACTAATGAAAAACTGTTTTTT.

The chain recombines TRBV7-3 with TRBJ2-7, with D possibly being TRBD2 (5 bases). V shed 5 bases and J shed 1 base, with 15 bases lying between them. Germline V gene data show CDR1 as SGHTA and CDR2 as FQGTGA. The CDR3 contains 15 residues. The CDR3 bases are TGTGCCAGCAGCGGAGGTGGGGTGTGGTCCTACGAGCAGTACTTC. This translates into CASSGGGVWSYEQYF. Based on the CDR3 plus reference TRBV7-3 and TRBJ2-7, the full variable domain is GAGVSQTPSNKVTEKGKYVELRCDPISGHTALYWYRQSLGQGPEFLIYFQGTGAADDSGLPNDRFFAVRPEGSVSTLKIQRTERGDSAVYLCASSGGGVWSYEQYFGPGTRLTVT.

This clone has a handful of counts. This chain uses TRBV9 with TRBJ1-1; 7 nucleotides match TRBD1. This CDR3 is 15 amino acids long. In germline, CDR1 is SGDLS, CDR2 YYNGEE. Trimming at V came to 4 bases and at J to 3 bases, leaving 9 bases not matched to a gene. CDR3 coding DNA: TGTGCCAGCAGCCCAGGGGGAACCAGGCACACTGAAGCTTTCTTT. Its translation: CASSPGGTRHTEAFF. The variable domain in full, completed from reference TRBV9 and TRBJ1-1, reads DSGVTQTPKHLITATGQRVTLRCSPRSGDLSVYWYQQSLDQGLQFLIQYYNGEERAKGNILERFSAQQFPDLHSELNLSSLELGDSALYFCASSPGGTRHTEAFFGQGTRLTVV.

This sequence joins TRBV5-1 and TRBJ2-3, with 7 bases matching TRBD1. CDR1 is SGHRS, CDR2 YFSETQ, per germline. Trimming at V came to 1 base and at J to 0 bases, leaving 5 bases not matched to a gene. There are 16 residues in the CDR3. The CDR3 loop is CASSLKRGPSTDTQYF. CDR3 DNA: TGCGCCAGCAGCTTGAAAAGGGGGCCCAGCACAGATACGCAGTATTTT. The full variable domain, in which reference TRBV5-1 and TRBJ2-3 provide the parts outside the CDR3, is KAGVTQTPRYLIKTRGQQVTLSCSPISGHRSVSWYQQTPGQGLQFLFEYFSETQRNKGNFPGRFSGRQFSNSRSEMNVSTLELGDSALYLCASSLKRGPSTDTQYFGPGTRLTVL.

The chain joins TRBV28 to TRBJ2-6; perhaps D is TRBD1 or TRBD2 (5 bases each). V lost 3 bases to trimming and J lost 0 bases, with 9 bases between them. The CDR3 is 16 amino acids. Germline V CDR1 and CDR2: MDHEN, SYDVKM. This CDR3 reads CASSLGRSSGANVLTF. The CDR3 DNA reads as TGTGCCAGCAGTTTGGGACGTTCCTCTGGGGCCAACGTCCTGACTTTC.

The gene calls are TRBV6-1 and TRBJ2-6; the D is unclear. The germline V and J ends were trimmed by 6 bases and 1 base, with 10 bases remaining between them. The CDR3 has 15 amino acids. Germline V gene lookup returns CDR1 MNHNS and CDR2 SASEGT. CDR3 bases: TGTGCCAGCAGCCAAGTATGGTCTGGGGCCAACGTCCTGACTTTC. This sequence encodes CASSQVWSGANVLTF.

The chain combines TRBV28 with TRBJ1-3; 7 nucleotides align to TRBD1. J was trimmed by 3 bases and V by 5 bases; bases with no gene match: 7. The CDR3 spans 15 residues. Germline CDR1 is MDHEN and CDR2 is SYDVKM. The CDR3 DNA is TGTGCCAGCAGTCTAGGGGGCGCACATGGAAACACCATATATTTT. Its protein product is CASSLGGAHGNTIYF.

The rearrangement links TRBV27 to TRBJ1-1; D possibly corresponds to TRBD1 (6 bases). V dropped 3 bases and J dropped 1 base, with 15 bases sitting between them. There are 16 residues in the CDR3. CDR1 is MNHEY, CDR2 SMNVEV, per germline (reference sequence). CDR3 bases: TGTGCCAGCAGTTTTGGGCAGGGGAAGGGGAACACTGAAGCTTTCTTT. Protein sequence: CASSFGQGKGNTEAFF.

The chain couples TRBV7-9 to TRBJ2-2; TRBD2 aligns across 8 bases. The CDR3 contains 16 residues. The germline V gene encodes CDR1 SEHNR and CDR2 FQNEAQ (reference sequence). V dropped 3 bases and J dropped 4; count of bases not matched to a gene: 7. The DNA for the CDR3 is TGTGCCAGCAGCTTTCGGCGGGAGGATCCCACCGGGGAGCTGTTTTTT. Protein: CASSFRREDPTGELFF.